This T cell receptor (beta chain) was documented in a study of human T cells and chemical hapten exposure. At the level of the study: The sensitizer, 2% DPC, was used on around 2 cm by around 2 cm of upper inner arm skin. Among samples, TCR yields varied mainly because of small differences in pooled library volume.

Library construction involved attaching unique molecular identifiers to individual cDNA molecules, which allowed quantitative, reproducible TCR counting. TCRdb re-called the RACE reads through MiXCR, storing one row per CDR3 protein. The sample lists a few hundred thousand distinct CDR3 sequences, more than 4.5% seen once, with under 3% in the top ten. Trimming took off 7 bases at V and 0 bases at J, with 10 bases between the two ends. Per germline, CDR1 SNHLY and CDR2 FYNNEI. CDR3 length: 14 residues. This clonotype has a handful of counts. Its antigen is undetermined. Time point in this sample: patch test 1, 2 weeks after DPC sensitization. Treatment reported: therapeutic diphenylcyclopropenone sensitization with weekly scalp DPC. Findings and limits, study-wide: In comparison with controls, expanded TCRs gave rise to a significantly larger number of large CDR3 similarity clusters.

The sample here was whole blood, taken in connection with sensitization to the hapten diphenylcyclopropenone (DPC). The gene calls are TRBV2 and TRBJ1-3; D ambiguous. This TCR was sampled from a woman between 45 and 60 years old with alopecia areata. Some clones in this sample may be carry-over from other donors' samples. The CDR3 region is CASNPPSSGNTIYF. CDR3 bases: TGTGCCAGCAACCCTCCCAGCTCTGGAAACACCATATATTTT.